This T cell receptor beta chain originates from a study of blood T cell repertoires in COVID-19 (dated by TCRdb to 2019 to 2021). Regarding the study in general: The collaborator samples originated in the United States, Italy and Spain and spanned the acute and convalescent phases of COVID-19. Samples came from the ongoing ImmuneRACE study (first 160 participants) plus 1,254 subjects from 6 global collaborators. The sample metadata nearly always contained a de-identified subject ID, COVID-19 status, age in years and sex. The repertoires were released in a freely available public database meant as a resource for research on the immune response to SARS-CoV-2. Where HLA class I and class II types were available, the types were taken from metadata supplied by the sample provider, not from assay-based typing. Subjects who had been exposed to COVID-19, were actively infected with it, or had recovered from it provided the deeply sampled blood TCRbeta repertoires that made up the dataset. The prospective study material was composed of cDNA or gDNA derived from T cells, B-cell-depleted T cells, or PBMCs. Broader findings and caveats from the paper: How much clinical and demographic metadata was included differed by source and by participant, and the metadata was provided uncurated.

To note about this clone: Which antigen it targets is not known. Per-base qualities were not stored, and no clone one base away is much larger.

TCRbeta CDR3 regions were amplified from genomic DNA by means of the immunoSEQ Assay, a bias-controlled multiplex PCR. The authors processed their data as follows. The number of nucleated cells in each sample was estimated by amplification of reference gene primers within the assay. To quantify the absolute abundance of each unique TCRbeta CDR3 rearrangement, sequence reads were collapsed and filtered. Productive Simpson clonality was computed per sample as the square root of Simpson's diversity index over productive rearrangements. TCRdb stores this immuneACCESS table with in-frame sequences only. Part of the clones is absent; in the studies checked, under half of the shortfall reflects unresolved V genes, and no reason is known for the rest. The V and J calls and clone size come from that table; D and trimming were worked out from the DNA. The sample profile shows about 150,000 clones; more than 70% of them were found once. 10% of the sample lies in the top ten.

CDR3 length: 13 amino acids, cysteine to phenylalanine. Only CDR3 DNA is held: 39 bases, read in frame from base 1. The germline ends are 12 bases apart after V is trimmed by 5 bases and J by 3 bases. The CDR1 and CDR2 encoded by the germline V gene are SGHDT and YYEEEE. Each collaborating institution followed its own protocols to collect whole blood in K2EDTA tubes. For TCRbeta analysis, collaborators shipped samples as frozen whole blood, isolated PBMCs, or DNA extracted from either of those sample types. Sequencing was done on a sample of peripheral blood. The sequence was obtained from a woman older than 75 with active or convalescent COVID-19. The chain links TRBV5-6 with TRBJ2-7; 5 matching bases give a weak D call of TRBD2. The CDR3 region reads CASRDLKDYEQYF. The DNA sequence follows: TGTGCCAGCAGGGACTTAAAGGACTACGAGCAGTACTTC.